The sequence of this T cell receptor (beta chain) was determined in a study of cytomegalovirus exposure and HLA in healthy donors. Study findings and constraints: Associated with cytomegalovirus, according to the listing, were fewer than 200 TCR beta chains. Previously analyzed data showed that most TCR beta V segments were productive at a frequency of about 90% or about 30%.

Primers included in the PCR were 60 Vbeta and 13 Jbeta primers. Sequenced by immunoSEQ multiplex PCR; TCRdb stores in-frame clones only, minus some. The sample lists 95,000 to 100,000 clones; about 74% were seen once. Concerning this clone itself: Its specificity is unknown.

Each of the donors was a healthy bone marrow donor. Trimming left V 0 bases short and J 4 bases short, with 9 bases between. The CDR3 has 14 residues. CDR1 SGDLS and CDR2 YYNGEE come from the germline V gene. The rearrangement uses TRBV9 and TRBJ2-3; maybe TRBD2 (5 bases). Source material: PBMCs. The TCR comes from a female donor in good health and CMV-seronegative. The CDR3 sequence: CASSVVPRADTQYF. The DNA of the CDR3 is TGTGCCAGCAGCGTAGTCCCGAGGGCAGATACGCAGTATTTT.